One T cell receptor (beta chain) is described in this entry. The sample comes from a study of blood T cell repertoires in COVID-19. TCRdb's table, derived via immunoSEQ multiplex PCR, lists solely in-frame clones and lacks some. The sample yields 390,000 or so clones, approximately 89% seen once. CDR1 SGHVS and CDR2 FQNEAQ come from the germline V gene. V gave up 5 bases and J gave up 3 bases, with 8 bases separating them. The CDR3 sequence is 12 residues long. This TCR was recovered from a woman in her twenties or thirties with COVID-19, enrolled during active disease. V usage is TRBV7-8 and J usage is TRBJ2-7; D perhaps matches TRBD2 (6 bases). Sequencing was done on a sample of peripheral blood. Here the CDR3 reads CASSRLDYEQYF. CDR3 bases: TGTGCCAGCAGCCGACTAGACTACGAGCAGTACTTC. Using reference TRBV7-8 and TRBJ2-7 for the parts outside the CDR3, the full variable domain is GAGVSQSPRYKVAKRGQDVALRCDPISGHVSLFWYQQALGQGPEFLTYFQNEAQLDKSGLPSDRFFAERPEGSVSTLKIQRTQQEDSAVYLCASSRLDYEQYFGPGTRLTVT.